One and the same sample provided the 19 T cell receptor beta chains below, sequenced in a study of blood T cell repertoires in COVID-19. Produced via immunoSEQ multiplex PCR; TCRdb's table is partial and in-frame only. Found here are 250,000 or so clones, around 90% of them singletons; the top ten hold 2.1%. The source material was peripheral blood. Every receptor here comes from a woman aged 55 to 70 with COVID-19, enrolled during active disease.

The rearrangement joins TRBV19 to TRBJ2-5; D remains unclear. V lost 9 bases and J 5 bases, leaving 16 bases between the germline ends. Per the germline V gene, CDR1 is LNHDA and CDR2 is SQIVND (reference sequence). There are 13 residues in the CDR3. DNA of the CDR3: TGTGCCAGCCGGTCCCTAGGTGGGGAGACCCAGTACTTC. Translated, it gives CASRSLGGETQYF.

The chain recombines TRBV7-9 with TRBJ1-1; TRBD1 agrees at 9 bases. J gave up 4 bases and V 5 bases, and 5 bases lay outside the gene matches. This CDR3 comprises 14 residues. Germline-derived CDR1 and CDR2 are SEHNR and FQNEAQ (reference sequence). The CDR3 DNA is TGTGCCAGCAGCATCGGACAGGGGTTCACTGAAGCTTTCTTT. It translates to CASSIGQGFTEAFF.

The gene calls are TRBV5-1 and TRBJ2-5; 7 bases are a match to TRBD2. The ends lost 0 bases at V and 1 base at J; junction bases unmatched: 6. CDR1 SGHRS and CDR2 YFSETQ come from the germline V gene. The CDR3 has 16 residues. CDR3 in amino acids: CASSLAPGLGQETQYF. In nucleotides, the CDR3 is TGCGCCAGCAGCTTGGCCCCTGGACTAGGCCAAGAGACCCAGTACTTC.

This clone has a single count. The chain carries TRBV2 and TRBJ1-1; tentatively, D is TRBD1 (6 bases). V lost 6 bases and J 0 bases, leaving 11 bases between the germline ends. Germline V gene sequence: CDR1 SNHLY, CDR2 FYNNEI. The length of the CDR3 is 14 residues. The CDR3 sequence is CASRLQGMNTEAFF. The CDR3 region has the DNA TGTGCCAGCAGATTACAGGGAATGAACACTGAAGCTTTCTTT.

The CDR3 loop reads CASSAGLAGEAYEQYF. The CDR3, as DNA: TGTGCCAGCAGCGCGGGACTAGCGGGGGAGGCTTACGAGCAGTACTTC. The gene calls are TRBV7-9 and TRBJ2-7, with 14 bases fitting TRBD2. This CDR3 spans 16 amino acids. Germline CDR1 and CDR2: SEHNR and FQNEAQ (reference sequence). With 5 bases clipped from V and 4 bases from J, the junction kept 7 bases outside the gene matches.

This clone was seen only once. The chain recombines TRBV3-1 (or the pseudogene TRBV3-2) with TRBJ1-4; TRBD1 is a possible D gene (6 bases). The germline V and J ends were trimmed by 4 bases and 1 base, with 7 bases remaining between them. Germline V lookup: CDR1 LGHDT, CDR2 YNNKEL (reference sequence). The CDR3 spans 14 residues. CDR3: CASSRGGTNEKLFF. CDR3 DNA sequence: TGTGCCAGCAGCCGAGGGGGAACTAATGAAAAACTGTTTTTT.

The chain's CDR3 is CASSKRYTDTQYF. DNA for the CDR3: TGTGCCAGCAGCAAACGCTACACAGATACGCAGTATTTT. The chain carries TRBV21-1 and TRBJ2-3; the table assigns TRBD2, which was not confirmed against the DNA. TRBV21-1 is tagged as a pseudogene. The CDR3 runs 13 residues.

For the CDR3, the DNA is TGTGCCAGCAGTAACCTTCGACAGGATAGCAATCAGCCCCAGCATTTT. Its translation: CASSNLRQDSNQPQHF. The chain joins TRBV6-2 or TRBV6-3 to TRBJ1-5; D might be TRBD1 (6 bases). The V gene lost 5 bases and the J gene lost 0 bases, with 14 bases spanning the gap. The CDR3 is made up of 16 amino acids. Germline-derived CDR1 and CDR2 are MNHEY and SVGEGT.

This clone has just one count. V and J are TRBV5-1 and TRBJ1-6; TRBD1 aligns across 8 bases. The junction had 6 bases not matched to a gene; V was cut back by 3 bases and J by 7 bases. The CDR3 length is 15 residues. Germline CDR1 and CDR2: SGHRS and YFSETQ. CDR3 sequence reads: CASSSDRDGNSPLHF. The CDR3 nucleotides are TGCGCCAGCAGCTCGGACAGGGATGGGAATTCACCCCTCCACTTT.

The rearrangement links TRBV2 to TRBJ1-5; 8 bases align to TRBD1. The CDR3 totals 15 residues. CDR1 and CDR2 from the germline V gene are SNHLY and FYNNEI. The V gene end was trimmed by 8 bases and the J gene end by 4 bases; junction bases not matched to a gene: 10. The CDR3: CASSASRDRNQPQHF. Here the CDR3 DNA reads TGTGCCAGCTCCGCCTCCCGGGACAGGAATCAGCCCCAGCATTTT.

J is TRBJ2-1 and V is TRBV7-9, with 14 bases that match TRBD2. Germline V gives CDR1 SEHNR, CDR2 FQNEAQ (reference sequence). The ends lost 2 bases at V and 7 bases at J; junction bases unmatched: 7. The CDR3 spans 17 residues. CDR3 loop: CASSLITGTSGGNEQFF. Here the CDR3 DNA reads TGTGCCAGCAGCTTAATAACCGGGACTAGCGGGGGTAATGAGCAGTTCTTC.

The genes are TRBV2 and TRBJ1-4; 7 bases line up with TRBD1. This CDR3 comprises 15 residues. CDR1 and CDR2 from the germline V gene are SNHLY and FYNNEI. V dropped 8 bases and J dropped 1; count of bases not matched to a gene: 7. CDR3 nucleotide sequence: TGTGCCAGCCTAAAAAACAGGGGAACTAATGAAAAACTGTTTTTT. It translates to CASLKNRGTNEKLFF.

The CDR3 sequence is CASSRLREGVFQPQHF. The CDR3 DNA reads as TGTGCCAGCAGCCGACTGCGGGAGGGGGTCTTTCAGCCCCAGCATTTT. The chain has TRBV7-9 and TRBJ1-5, with D possibly being TRBD1 (6 bases). Trimming pared 5 bases from V and 6 bases from J, leaving 20 bases between. This CDR3 is built from 16 residues. Germline CDR1 is SEHNR and CDR2 is FQNEAQ (reference sequence).

The genes are TRBV5-1 and TRBJ1-2; D call uncertain. The CDR3 extends over 17 amino acids. CDR1 and CDR2 from the germline V gene are SGHRS and YFSETQ. The V gene lost 4 bases and the J gene lost 4 bases, with 23 bases spanning the gap. This CDR3 is CASSPRGGQLLFYGYTF. CDR3 sequence (DNA): TGCGCCAGCAGCCCCCGGGGAGGGCAACTCTTATTCTATGGCTACACCTTC. Filled out from reference TRBV5-1 and TRBJ1-2, the complete variable domain reads KAGVTQTPRYLIKTRGQQVTLSCSPISGHRSVSWYQQTPGQGLQFLFEYFSETQRNKGNFPGRFSGRQFSNSRSEMNVSTLELGDSALYLCASSPRGGQLLFYGYTFGSGTRLTVV.

This clone came up once. The gene calls are TRBV6-2 or TRBV6-3 and TRBJ1-2; a weak D match, TRBD1 (6 bases). The CDR3 totals 15 residues. Germline V lookup: CDR1 MNHEY, CDR2 SVGEGT. V was clipped by 0 bases and J by 4 bases, with 12 bases between them. CDR3 coding DNA: TGTGCCAGCAGTTACTCGAGGGGGACGTCCTATGGCTACACCTTC. It specifies CASSYSRGTSYGYTF.

The chain is built from TRBV6-1 and TRBJ1-1; tentative D call: TRBD1 (5 bases). The CDR3 spans 14 residues. Between the trimmed V and J ends, which lost 7 bases and 6 bases, there was a span of 18 bases. From germline, CDR1 is MNHNS and CDR2 SASEGT. The CDR3 reads CASTTGGGKAEAFF. CDR3 nucleotides: TGTGCCAGCACCACCGGTGGGGGGAAGGCTGAAGCTTTCTTT.

The gene calls are TRBV9 and TRBJ1-4, with D tentatively TRBD1 (5 bases). The CDR3 length is 16 residues. The V end lost 7 bases, the J end lost 4 bases, and 20 bases lay between the germline ends. Per the germline V gene, CDR1 is SGDLS and CDR2 is YYNGEE. The DNA for the CDR3 is TGTGCCAGCGGGAGGGGAGCGGGGTTAGGTAATGAAAAACTGTTTTTT. Translation gives CASGRGAGLGNEKLFF.

The chain recombines TRBV19 with TRBJ1-5; perhaps TRBD1 as D (6 bases). V lost 5 bases and J lost 4, with 15 bases in between. CDR3 size: 15 residues. Germline V gives CDR1 LNHDA, CDR2 SQIVND (reference sequence). The CDR3 sequence is CASSPSRGLNQPQHF. The CDR3 bases are TGTGCCAGTAGTCCTTCCAGGGGACTAAATCAGCCCCAGCATTTT. The complete variable domain, with remaining parts taken from reference TRBV19 and TRBJ1-5, reads DGGITQSPKYLFRKEGQNVTLSCEQNLNHDAMYWYRQDPGQGLRLIYYSQIVNDFQKGDIAEGYSVSREKKESFPLTVTSAQKNPTAFYLCASSPSRGLNQPQHFGDGTRLSIL.

The chain uses TRBV5-1 and TRBJ2-2; 13 bases are shared with TRBD2. The junction had 2 bases not matched to a gene; V was cut back by 3 bases and J by 3 bases. This CDR3 is built from 16 residues. Germline values: CDR1 SGHRS, CDR2 YFSETQ. The CDR3 loop reads CASSSLAGGHTGELFF. The CDR3 region has the DNA TGCGCCAGCAGCTCACTAGCGGGGGGGCACACCGGGGAGCTGTTTTTT.